These 8 T cell receptor beta chains were all obtained from the same sample, sequenced in a study of shared clonotypes between healthy human individuals. TCRdb's copy holds only in-frame clones and misses some; the assay was immunoSEQ multiplex PCR. The sample includes roughly 2.2 million clones, over 85% of them seen just once. The sequencing sample was made of naive CD4+ T cells from PBMCs. The subset was: CD45RA+ positively selected. The receptors stem from a man younger than 35 in good health. Some clones in this sample may be carry-over from other donors' samples.

This rearrangement joins TRBV2 to TRBJ1-1; the D is unclear. The CDR3 spans 11 residues. Germline V gives CDR1 SNHLY, CDR2 FYNNEI. Trimming shortened V by 3 bases and J by 7 bases, and 6 bases separated the two germline ends. The chain's CDR3 is CASSDEGEAFF. CDR3 DNA: TGTGCCAGCAGTGACGAGGGTGAAGCTTTCTTT.

The V and J genes are TRBV14 and TRBJ2-7, with 10 bases matching TRBD1. The CDR3 totals 15 residues. V shed 3 bases, J shed 6 bases, and the junction held 8 bases outside the gene matches. Germline V CDR1 and CDR2: SGHDN, FVKESK. This CDR3 is CASSQWTGGGGEQYF. In nucleotides, the CDR3 is TGTGCCAGCAGCCAGTGGACAGGGGGAGGAGGCGAGCAGTACTTC.

The genes are TRBV6-1 and TRBJ2-7; unclear D gene. Per the germline V gene, CDR1 is MNHNS and CDR2 is SASEGT. The V end was cut by 8 bases, the J end by 4 bases, with 9 bases between. The CDR3 consists of 11 residues. In DNA, the CDR3 is TGTGCCAGCTCTCAAGAATACGAGCAGTACTTC. Its protein product is CASSQEYEQYF.

CDR3 amino acids: CASSERDRRAFF. DNA for the CDR3: TGTGCCAGCAGCGAACGGGACAGGCGGGCTTTCTTT. J is TRBJ1-1 and V is TRBV6-5; 8 nucleotides line up with TRBD1. J gave up 11 bases and V 6 bases, and 8 bases lay outside the gene matches. The germline V gene has CDR1 MNHEY and CDR2 SVGAGI. The CDR3 is made up of 12 amino acids.

In the case of this clone: The same CDR3 can be traced to other DNA sequences in this sample. This chain connects TRBV5-1 to TRBJ2-7; TRBD2 matches 7 bases. V dropped 3 bases and J dropped 2; count of bases not matched to a gene: 5. The CDR3 runs 14 residues. The germline gives CDR1 SGHRS, CDR2 YFSETQ. The CDR3 region is CASSWTGTTYEQYF. CDR3 in DNA: TGCGCCAGCAGCTGGACCGGGACTACCTACGAGCAGTACTTC.

In the case of this clone: This sample also contains other DNA sequences that code for the same CDR3. V and J are TRBV29-1 and TRBJ1-1; perhaps TRBD1 as D (5 bases). CDR1 is SQVTM and CDR2 is ANQGSEA in the germline V gene. The CDR3 loop spans 13 amino acids. Trimming stripped 6 bases from V and 0 bases from J, with 11 bases between. CDR3 bases: TGCAGCGTCGGCAGGGTATTGAACACTGAAGCTTTCTTT. As protein: CSVGRVLNTEAFF.

The chain links TRBV5-4 to TRBJ1-3, with D perhaps matching TRBD1 (6 bases). The CDR3 spans 15 residues. V shed 4 bases and J shed 3 bases, with 14 bases lying between them. Germline V CDR1 and CDR2: SGHNT, YYREEE (reference sequence). In nucleotides, the CDR3 is TGTGCCAGCAGCCCTGCAGGGGAAGGTGGAAACACCATATATTTT. Translating gives CASSPAGEGGNTIYF.

The chain employs TRBV2 and TRBJ2-5, with D possibly being TRBD1 (6 bases). The germline CDR1 and CDR2 sequences are SNHLY and FYNNEI. Trimming removed 0 bases at V and 13 bases at J, with 18 bases between. The CDR3 sequence is 14 residues long. In DNA form, the CDR3 reads TGTGCCAGCAGTGAAGCCCGGGGACATGAAGGCACGTACTTC. Its protein is CASSEARGHEGTYF. Full variable domain (missing parts from reference TRBV2 and TRBJ2-5): EPEVTQTPSHQVTQMGQEVILRCVPISNHLYFYWYRQILGQKVEFLVSFYNNEISEKSEIFDDQFSVERPDGSNFTLKIRSTKLEDSAMYFCASSEARGHEGTYFGPGTRLLVL.